This is a list of T cell receptor beta chains from one sample in a study of tumor-infiltrating lymphocytes in primary liver carcinoma. TCRdb called the multiplex PCR reads again in MiXCR, with one record for every CDR3 protein. The table has approximately 30,000 distinct CDR3 sequences, 60% to 85% seen once. Sequenced: liver tumor tissue from sampling region 5. These receptors originate from a man aged 35 to 55 with primary liver carcinoma and hepatitis B virus infection. Both conserved end residues are part of each CDR3. Fields, in order: D gene, V gene, J gene, clone size, CDR3 protein, CDR3 DNA. D genes are given only for firm matches. A row's size may be missing; if present it is once, few, many or a size class.

TRBD2,TRBV11-2,TRBJ2-5,.,CASSQTPSGGKETHYF,TGTGCCAGCAGCCAAACTCCTAGCGGGGGGAAAGAGACTCACTATTTC
.,TRBV6-5,TRBJ2-7,medium-sized,CASSFRASLYEQYF,TGTGCCAGCAGTTTCAGGGCATCCCTCTACGAGCAGTACTTC
.,TRBV11-2,TRBJ2-3,.,CTSSLEYQSTDTRYF,TGTACCAGCAGCCTCGAATATCAAAGTACAGATACGCGGTATTTT
TRBD1,TRBV12-3/TRBV12-4,TRBJ1-2,.,CAGSLTGGNYVYTF,TGTGCCGGCAGTTTGACAGGGGGCAACTATGTCTACACCTTC
.,TRBV9,TRBJ2-6,many,CASTPGGAGANVLTF,TGTGCCAGCACACCCGGCGGGGCTGGGGCCAACGTCCTGACTTTC
TRBD1,TRBV28,TRBJ2-7,few,CANIRTGGSYEQYF,TGTGCCAACATCCGAACAGGGGGCTCCTACGAGCAATACTTC
.,TRBV6-6,TRBJ2-7,medium-sized,CASSYAVSYEQYF,TGTGCCAGCAGTTACGCGGTCTCCTACGAGCAGTACTTC
TRBD1,TRBV4-1,TRBJ2-7,.,CASSLGQLSEQYF,TGCGCCAGCAGCCTGGGACAGCTTAGCGAGCAGTACTTC
TRBD2,TRBV6-5,TRBJ2-1,.,CASNYSFSGSSYNEQFF,TGTGCCAGTAATTACTCGTTTAGCGGGAGCTCCTACAATGAGCAGTTCTTC
.,TRBV12-3/TRBV12-4,TRBJ1-2,.,CASSFRGSSYGYNF,TGTGCCAGCAGTTTTCGTGGGAGTAGCTATGGTTACAACTTC
TRBD1,TRBV29-1,TRBJ2-5,.,CSVETDRGRSEAQYF,TGCAGCGTTGAAACGGACAGGGGGCGTAGTGAGGCCCAGTACTTC
.,TRBV6-2/TRBV6-3,TRBJ2-1,medium-sized,CASRASGRRDEQFF,TGTGCCAGCAGGGCCAGCGGTCGGCGGGATGAGCAGTTCTTC
.,TRBV10-3,TRBJ1-5,once,CATSEYEGSAPAF,TGTGCCACCAGTGAGTATGAGGGATCAGCCCCAGCATTT
.,TRBV4-2,TRBJ2-7,once,CASSQGEQTKSYEQYF,TGTGCCAGCAGCCAAGGCGAACAGACTAAATCCTACGAGCAGTACTTC
TRBD2,TRBV5-5,TRBJ2-3,.,CTSSLAPPGTSGSGTDTQYF,TGTACCAGCAGCTTGGCTCCACCAGGGACTAGCGGGAGTGGTACAGATACGCAGTATTTT
.,TRBV6-2/TRBV6-3,TRBJ1-1,.,CASSYSKPNTEAFF,TGTGCCAGCAGTTACTCAAAGCCGAACACTGAAGCTTTCTTT
TRBD1,TRBV29-1,TRBJ2-1,.,CSIEDSDRSSYDEQFF,TGCAGCATTGAAGATTCGGACAGGTCATCCTACGATGAGCAGTTCTTC
TRBD2,TRBV20-1,TRBJ2-5,.,CSASGRGGGARGTQYF,TGCAGTGCTAGTGGTAGGGGCGGGGGGGCCAGAGGGACCCAGTACTTC
TRBD1,TRBV5-1,TRBJ1-1,.,CANSVAEGGWAFF,TGCGCCAACAGCGTAGCTGAAGGGGGCTGGGCTTTCTTT
.,TRBV12-3/TRBV12-4,TRBJ1-5,.,CASSPGQGYNHPQHF,TGTGCCAGCAGCCCAGGGCAGGGTTACAATCATCCCCAGCATTTT
.,TRBV6-2/TRBV6-3,TRBJ2-7,once,CASNGVYEQYF,TGTGCCAGTAATGGCGTCTACGAGCAGTACTTC
.,TRBV6-1,TRBJ2-6,many,CASSQTGFGANVLTF,TGTGCCAGCAGTCAAACAGGGTTCGGGGCCAACGTCCTGACTTTC
.,TRBV11-2,TRBJ2-5,.,CASSLEKTDTQYF,TGTGCCAGCAGCTTAGAGAAGACAGATACCCAGTACTTC
.,TRBV29-1,TRBJ1-1,.,CSFEGAGSTEAFF,TGCAGCTTTGAAGGGGCTGGGAGCACTGAAGCTTTCTTT
TRBD1,TRBV6-5,TRBJ1-4,.,CFSSGGTGPNEKLFF,TGTTTCAGCAGTGGAGGGACAGGGCCGAATGAAAAACTGTTTTTT
.,TRBV7-9,TRBJ1-2,.,CASRPEGRLPQYGYTF,TGTGCCAGCCGCCCCGAGGGTAGGCTGCCCCAGTATGGCTACACCTTC